Listed below are T cell receptor beta chains from one sample, sequenced in a study of T cells in Graves' hyperthyroidism and ophthalmopathy. TCRdb passed the multiplex PCR reads through MiXCR, listing each CDR3 protein once. Here the sample spans approximately 590,000 distinct CDR3 sequences, 15% to 18% being singletons. Sequenced sample: blood. Receptor source: a woman in her 30s with Graves' hyperthyroidism. The CDR3 runs from the conserved cysteine through the conserved F or W. D genes are given only for firm matches. Clone size is given for some rows only: seen once, a few or many times, or a class if the clone is expanded.

V,size,J,D,CDR3,DNA
TRBV7-9,-,TRBJ1-3,-,CASSLHVLGQGPLYGNTIYF,TGTGCCAGCAGCTTACACGTTTTGGGGCAGGGGCCCCTCTACGGAAACACCATATATTTT
TRBV10-3,-,TRBJ2-1,-,CAISEDQKNEQFF,TGTGCCATCAGTGAGGACCAGAAGAATGAGCAGTTCTTC
TRBV5-1,-,TRBJ2-1,TRBD2,CASSPGSRGDEQFF,TGCGCCAGCAGCCCCGGGAGCCGGGGGGATGAGCAGTTCTTC
TRBV20-1,many,TRBJ2-3,TRBD2,CSARGLATDTQYF,TGCAGTGCTAGGGGACTAGCAACGGATACGCAGTATTTT
TRBV12-3/TRBV12-4,many,TRBJ2-1,-,CASSFGFVQYNEQFF,TGTGCCAGCAGTTTTGGTTTCGTACAGTACAATGAGCAGTTCTTC
TRBV9,few,TRBJ2-5,-,CASSVEGGRETQYF,TGTGCCAGCAGCGTAGAGGGTGGGCGTGAGACCCAGTACTTC
TRBV6-1,-,TRBJ2-1,TRBD1,CASTPRGTGGWEQFF,TGTGCCAGCACCCCCCGAGGGACAGGGGGCTGGGAGCAGTTCTTC
TRBV30,many,TRBJ1-6,-,CAWSFYNSPLHF,TGTGCCTGGAGTTTTTATAATTCACCCCTCCACTTT
TRBV4-3,-,TRBJ1-2,-,CASSQGTQQGYGYTF,TGCGCCAGCAGCCAAGGGACCCAACAAGGCTATGGCTACACCTTC
TRBV6-1,many,TRBJ2-2,TRBD2,CASTGLADTGELFF,TGTGCCAGCACCGGACTAGCGGACACCGGGGAGCTGTTTTTT
TRBV5-5,-,TRBJ2-3,TRBD1,CASSLAGTGADTQYF,TGTGCCAGCAGCTTGGCCGGGACAGGGGCAGATACGCAGTATTTT
TRBV6-1,many,TRBJ2-7,-,CASSADRPIPYEQYF,TGTGCCAGCAGTGCCGACAGGCCCATTCCCTACGAGCAGTACTTC
TRBV6-2/TRBV6-3,many,TRBJ2-1,TRBD2,CASSFGQRDSYNEQFF,TGTGCCAGCAGTTTTGGCCAGCGGGATTCCTACAATGAGCAGTTCTTC
TRBV9,few,TRBJ1-2,-,CASSVDYQGSETF,TGTGCCAGCAGCGTGGACTATCAGGGGTCAGAAACCTTC
TRBV30,many,TRBJ2-7,-,CAWISGRYEQYF,TGTGCCTGGATCTCGGGGCGCTACGAGCAGTACTTC
TRBV12-3/TRBV12-4,many,TRBJ1-6,-,CASSLAGTNSPLHF,TGTGCCAGCAGTTTGGCAGGGACCAATTCACCCCTCCACTTT
TRBV7-2,few,TRBJ1-4,TRBD1,CASSIDRGAEKLFF,TGTGCCAGCAGCATAGACAGGGGAGCAGAAAAACTGTTTTTT
TRBV5-1,many,TRBJ2-7,TRBD2,CASSYSGLADYEQYF,TGCGCCAGCAGCTATTCGGGACTAGCGGACTACGAGCAGTACTTC
TRBV30,many,TRBJ2-5,TRBD1,CAWSSKQGVWTQYF,TGTGCCTGGAGTTCGAAACAGGGGGTGTGGACCCAGTACTTC
TRBV18,few,TRBJ2-7,-,CASSPNALYEQYF,TGTGCCAGCTCTCCGAACGCCCTGTACGAGCAGTACTTC
TRBV19,few,TRBJ1-5,-,CASSMAVGNQPQHF,TGTGCCAGTAGTATGGCTGTGGGCAATCAGCCCCAGCATTTT
TRBV5-5,-,TRBJ1-2,-,CASSLIWGYGYTF,TGTGCCAGCAGCTTAATTTGGGGCTATGGCTACACCTTC
TRBV3-1,many,TRBJ2-7,-,CASSQDFDSYEQYF,TGTGCCAGCAGCCAAGATTTCGACTCCTACGAGCAGTACTTC
TRBV5-1,-,TRBJ2-2,TRBD1,CASSLYTGGGGTGELFF,TGCGCCAGCAGCTTGTATACAGGGGGCGGAGGCACCGGGGAGCTGTTTTTT
TRBV7-2,many,TRBJ1-2,TRBD1,CASSFRTGNTNYGYTF,TGTGCCAGCAGCTTCAGGACAGGAAACACTAACTATGGCTACACCTTC
TRBV29-1,-,TRBJ1-6,-,CSVAGVRNSPLHF,TGCAGCGTAGCAGGGGTTAGGAATTCACCCCTCCACTTT
TRBV19,few,TRBJ1-5,TRBD1,CASDTGTGYGQPQHF,TGTGCCAGCGACACCGGGACAGGGTACGGTCAGCCCCAGCATTTT
TRBV7-2,few,TRBJ1-6,-,CASSLGDTLHF,TGTGCCAGCAGCTTAGGGGATACCCTCCACTTT
TRBV13,many,TRBJ2-7,TRBD2,CASRTSGRRGEQYF,TGTGCCAGCAGGACTAGCGGGAGACGTGGCGAGCAGTACTTC
TRBV4-1,-,TRBJ2-7,TRBD2,CASSNTRTSGSYEQYF,TGCGCCAGCAGCAACACCCGGACTAGCGGTTCCTACGAGCAGTACTTC
TRBV20-1,many,TRBJ2-1,TRBD2,CSAPLAFEQFF,TGCAGTGCTCCACTAGCGTTTGAGCAGTTCTTC
TRBV20-1,many,TRBJ2-1,TRBD2,CSARLAGGILNEQFF,TGCAGTGCTAGGTTAGCGGGAGGAATTCTCAATGAGCAGTTCTTC
TRBV10-3,-,TRBJ1-1,TRBD1,CAISRQGETEAFF,TGTGCCATCAGTCGACAGGGCGAGACTGAAGCTTTCTTT
TRBV7-9,-,TRBJ2-2,TRBD2,CASSARLAGASGELFF,TGTGCCAGCAGCGCGAGACTAGCGGGGGCCAGCGGGGAGCTGTTTTTT
TRBV27,few,TRBJ2-4,TRBD2,CASRPGLATFNIQYF,TGTGCCAGCAGACCGGGACTAGCGACTTTTAACATTCAGTACTTC
TRBV4-3,-,TRBJ1-3,TRBD1,CASSQDRGSGGFGNTIYF,TGCGCCAGCAGCCAAGATCGGGGGTCAGGGGGCTTTGGAAACACCATATATTTT
TRBV6-1,many,TRBJ1-5,-,CASSEEGRVWNQPQHF,TGTGCCAGCAGTGAAGAGGGGAGGGTTTGGAATCAGCCCCAGCATTTT
TRBV20-1,few,TRBJ2-7,-,CSASLAVEYEQYF,TGCAGTGCTAGTTTGGCCGTCGAGTACGAGCAGTACTTC